This is a list of T cell receptor beta chains from one sample in a study of T cells in Graves' hyperthyroidism and ophthalmopathy. MiXCR was run by TCRdb on the multiplex PCR reads, yielding one entry per CDR3 protein. The repertoire holds roughly 570,000 distinct CDR3 sequences, with 35% to 55% as singletons. Sequencing was carried out using peripheral blood or thyroid tissue (not recorded which). Receptor source: a woman younger than 30 with Graves' hyperthyroidism. The CDR3 runs from the conserved cysteine through the conserved F or W. The D gene is left open where the match is weak. Not all rows give a size; the values are once, few, many and, for expanded clones, a class.

clone size: many; V gene: TRBV13; D gene: NA; J gene: TRBJ2-7; CDR3 DNA: TGTGCCAGCAGCGACTCTGGGATCAGAAGCTCCTACGAGCAGTACTTC; CDR3 protein: CASSDSGIRSSYEQYF
clone size: NA; V gene: TRBV20-1; D gene: TRBD2; J gene: TRBJ2-7; CDR3 DNA: TGCAGTGCTAGGGATTCCAGACCTAGCGGCCCCACCGGGGAGCTGTACTTC; CDR3 protein: CSARDSRPSGPTGELYF
clone size: few; V gene: TRBV20-1; D gene: NA; J gene: TRBJ2-7; CDR3 DNA: TGCAGTGCTAGTCGGACAGCCGGCGAGCAGTACTTC; CDR3 protein: CSASRTAGEQYF
clone size: few; V gene: TRBV7-9; D gene: NA; J gene: TRBJ2-5; CDR3 DNA: TGTGCCAGCAGCTTACTCGACGAGGGAGAGGAGACCCAGTACTTC; CDR3 protein: CASSLLDEGEETQYF
clone size: many; V gene: TRBV7-7; D gene: NA; J gene: TRBJ2-7; CDR3 DNA: TGTGCCAGCAGCTTAGGGCAGGGGTCCTCCTACGAGCAGTACTTC; CDR3 protein: CASSLGQGSSYEQYF
clone size: NA; V gene: TRBV5-1; D gene: TRBD1; J gene: TRBJ1-2; CDR3 DNA: TGCGCCAGCAGCTATCTCGGACAGGGAGACTATGGCTACACCTTC; CDR3 protein: CASSYLGQGDYGYTF
clone size: many; V gene: TRBV12-3/TRBV12-4; D gene: NA; J gene: TRBJ2-7; CDR3 DNA: TGTGCCAGCAGCGCCGGGGCAGAATCCTACGAGCAGTACTTC; CDR3 protein: CASSAGAESYEQYF
clone size: NA; V gene: TRBV7-8; D gene: TRBD2; J gene: TRBJ2-7; CDR3 DNA: TGTGCCAGCAGCTTAGGCGCGGCGGGAGATATCTACGAGCAGTACTTC; CDR3 protein: CASSLGAAGDIYEQYF
clone size: few; V gene: TRBV20-1; D gene: TRBD1; J gene: TRBJ1-1; CDR3 DNA: TGCAGTGCTAGGGGACAGGGGCGATCCTACACTGAAGCTTTCTTT; CDR3 protein: CSARGQGRSYTEAFF
clone size: NA; V gene: TRBV24-1; D gene: NA; J gene: TRBJ1-2; CDR3 DNA: TGTGCCACCAGTGACGGGGTGGATTATGGCTACACCTTC; CDR3 protein: CATSDGVDYGYTF
clone size: many; V gene: TRBV10-1; D gene: NA; J gene: TRBJ2-2; CDR3 DNA: TGCGCCAGCAGTGAGGCAGGCAAGAACACCGGGGAGCTGTTTTTT; CDR3 protein: CASSEAGKNTGELFF
clone size: NA; V gene: TRBV29-1; D gene: TRBD1; J gene: TRBJ2-5; CDR3 DNA: TGCAGCGTTGAAGGGACAGGGGCAGCTTCCAGGGAGACCCAGTACTTC; CDR3 protein: CSVEGTGAASRETQYF